The rows below give T cell receptor beta chains drawn from one sample of a study of CD8+ T cells in alopecia areata. Profiling relied on immunoSEQ multiplex PCR, and the TCRdb table lists in-frame clones only, not all of them. Among 150,000 to 200,000 clones listed, under 80% were seen once. Sequences were derived from CD4+ T cells sorted from blood, sampled between weeks 49 and 50, from a patient treated with tofacitinib. These receptor sequences come from a human donor with alopecia areata. The CDR3 runs from the conserved cysteine through the conserved F or W. A D gene is named only where the DNA matches it firmly.

D gene | V gene | CDR3 protein
NA | TRBV7-2 | CASSSGLSRDTQYF
NA | TRBV29-1 | CSAWGGANTIYF
NA | TRBV9 | CASSVGPSSYNEQFF
TRBD2 | TRBV2 | CASSVASGGNTGELFF
NA | TRBV27 | CASRSSGAPNQPQHF
TRBD1 | TRBV30 | CAWSITGGLGTEAFF
TRBD1 | TRBV4-3 | CASSQDDRGSYEQYF
TRBD1 | TRBV19 | CASSARQGLGSYEQYF
TRBD2 | TRBV7-2 | CASRDSGGDFNEQFF
TRBD1 | TRBV25-1 | CASSQTGVGHEQYF
NA | TRBV5-5 | CASSSSGGQDYNEQFF
NA | TRBV7-2 | CASSQAETQYF
TRBD2 | TRBV5-1 | CASSPGTSGVTQYF
NA | TRBV5-1 | CASSLGQASTDTQYF
TRBD1 | TRBV4-2 | CASSQVLPGTGGNGYTF
NA | TRBV29-1 | CSVAGVGFTKFNTGELFF
TRBD1 | TRBV6-5 | CATSPSTGGNQPQHF
NA | TRBV29-1 | CSVVVRGRNTEAFF
NA | TRBV5-1 | CASRQALQGADTQYF
NA | TRBV29-1 | CSVEVVQGSGYTF
TRBD1 | TRBV5-1 | CASSLRDSYGYTF
TRBD1 | TRBV9 | CASSADLQTGGNSPLHF
NA | TRBV12-5 | CASGLVFWGTASNQPQHF
NA | TRBV19 | CASSWASGANVLTF
NA | TRBV19 | CASSMWRGNTDTQYF
NA | TRBV4-3 | CASSLQPIANTGELFF
NA | TRBV10-3 | CAISLAGETQYF
NA | TRBV29-1 | CSALRGNPYGELFF
NA | TRBV25-1 | CASETGRGRGYTF